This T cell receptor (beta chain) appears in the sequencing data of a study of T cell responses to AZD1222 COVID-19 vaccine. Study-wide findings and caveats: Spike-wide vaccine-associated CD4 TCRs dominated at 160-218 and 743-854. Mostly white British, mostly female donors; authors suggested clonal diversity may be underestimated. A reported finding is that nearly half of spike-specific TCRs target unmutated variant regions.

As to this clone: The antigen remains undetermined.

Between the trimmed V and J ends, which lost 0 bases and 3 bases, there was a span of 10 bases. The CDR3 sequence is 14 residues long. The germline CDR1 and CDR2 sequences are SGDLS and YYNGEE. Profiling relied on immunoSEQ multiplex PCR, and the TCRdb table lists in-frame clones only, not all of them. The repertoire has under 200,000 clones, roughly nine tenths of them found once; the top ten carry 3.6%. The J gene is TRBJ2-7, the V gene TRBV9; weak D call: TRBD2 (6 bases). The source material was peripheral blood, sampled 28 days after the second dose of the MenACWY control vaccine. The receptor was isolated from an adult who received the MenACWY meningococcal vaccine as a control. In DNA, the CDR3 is TGTGCCAGCAGCGTAGGAGGGACTCACTACGAGCAGTACTTC. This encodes CASSVGGTHYEQYF.